This TCR beta chain is from a study of blood T cell repertoires in COVID-19. Germline CDR1 is SNHLY and CDR2 is FYNNEI. V lost 8 bases to trimming and J lost 8 bases, with 13 bases between them. The CDR3 is 12 amino acids. The protocol was immunoSEQ multiplex PCR, while the TCRdb copy is restricted to in-frame clones and leaves out a portion. The sample includes about 220,000 clones, 82% of them seen just once. Participants reported their clinical history, and cohort assignment relied on those reports. This clone was counted only a few times. The chain couples TRBV2 to TRBJ1-5; a weak D match, TRBD1 (6 bases). The receptor comes from a woman in her sixties or seventies who had recovered from COVID-19. Sequenced material: PBMCs or T cells enriched from blood (not recorded which). The CDR3 sequence: CASSQGSEPQHF. DNA of the CDR3: TGTGCCAGCTCCCAGGGGAGCGAGCCCCAGCATTTT.